The 18 T cell receptor beta chains presented below share a single source sample, sequenced in a study of blood T cells in healthy people across ages. Then a second PCR, running about 6 to 12 cycles, was carried out with a sample-barcoded 5' primer and a J-beta primer mix. TCRdb recomputed calls from the 5' RACE reads with MiXCR, one row per CDR3 protein. The table shows around 800,000 distinct CDR3 sequences, with under 55% occurring only once. The sequenced sample consisted of blood. Every receptor here comes from a man between 60 and 75 years old in good health.

This sequence joins TRBV7-9 and TRBJ2-2; D possibly corresponds to TRBD2 (5 bases). CDR3 size: 12 residues. Germline V gene lookup returns CDR1 SEHNR and CDR2 FQNEAQ (reference sequence). The chain's CDR3 is CEAGENTGELFF. CDR3 in DNA: TGTGAGGCCGGGGAGAACACCGGGGAGCTGTTTTTT.

This clonotype was seen ten or more times. The chain is built from TRBV10-3 and TRBJ2-3; D not resolved. Germline CDR1 reads ENHRY; CDR2 reads SYGVKD. V was trimmed by 0 bases and J by 4 bases, leaving 2 bases between them. This CDR3 is built from 12 residues. The DNA of the CDR3 is TGTGCCATCAGTGAGTCGGCAGATACGCAGTATTTT. Protein sequence: CAISESADTQYF.

This clonotype was recorded a few times. The chain employs TRBV9 and TRBJ1-2; 7 bases map to TRBD1. Looked up from germline, CDR1 is SGDLS and CDR2 is YYNGEE. The J segment lost 3 bases and the V segment lost 2 bases, leaving 7 bases of the junction unmatched. The CDR3 spans 15 residues. The chain's CDR3 is CASSVRAGGDYGYTF. The CDR3 nucleotides read TGTGCCAGCAGCGTTCGGGCAGGGGGTGACTATGGCTACACCTTC.

CDR3 DNA sequence: TGTGCCAGCAGCCAAGGACCAACCGGGACAGGACTTGGCTACACCTTC. Protein: CASSQGPTGTGLGYTF. The chain carries TRBV3-1 and TRBJ1-2; 8 nucleotides agree with TRBD1. Per germline, CDR1 LGHDT and CDR2 YNNKEL (reference sequence). V lost 1 base, J lost 7 bases, and 11 bases stayed unmatched. The CDR3 sequence is 16 residues long.

This chain links TRBV6-5 with TRBJ2-1; TRBD1 might be the D (6 bases). The CDR3 sequence is 12 residues long. V lost 6 bases to trimming and J lost 12 bases, with 15 bases between them. In germline, CDR1 is MNHEY, CDR2 SVGAGI. DNA for the CDR3: TGTGCCAGCAGCACCGGGACATCCGCGCAGTTCTTC. It yields the protein CASSTGTSAQFF.

V gene TRBV10-3 combines with J gene TRBJ2-3; D ambiguous. The germline V and J ends were trimmed by 3 bases and 2 bases, with 12 bases remaining between them. CDR1 is ENHRY, CDR2 SYGVKD, per germline. The CDR3 sequence is 15 residues long. This CDR3 reads CAISDFVTATDTQYF. CDR3 DNA sequence: TGTGCCATCAGTGATTTCGTAACAGCCACAGATACGCAGTATTTT.

With regard to this clonotype: A much larger clonotype is one base distant, so this may be a read error. The CDR3 nucleotides read TGTGCCAGCAGTGAAGCATGGATAGGGGTAGCTTTCTTT. Its translation: CASSEAWIGVAFF. The gene calls are TRBV6-1 and TRBJ1-1; possible D gene TRBD1, 5 bases. V lost 0 bases and J 10 bases, leaving 12 bases between the germline ends. The CDR3 is 13 amino acids. The germline V gene encodes CDR1 MNHNS and CDR2 SASEGT.

The rearrangement joins TRBV27 to TRBJ2-5; perhaps TRBD1 as D (6 bases). The CDR3 sequence is 16 residues long. V lost 8 bases and J 1 base, leaving 20 bases between the germline ends. The V gene's germline CDR1 is MNHEY and CDR2 SMNVEV (reference sequence). CDR3 DNA: TGTGCCAGCGCCCTCGGCACAGGGATCCCCCAAGAGACCCAGTACTTC. Protein: CASALGTGIPQETQYF.

This sequence joins TRBV29-1 and TRBJ2-5; D may be TRBD1 (5 bases). This CDR3 has 11 residues. Between the trimmed V and J ends, which lost 7 bases and 5 bases, there was a span of 11 bases. Germline V CDR1 and CDR2: SQVTM, ANQGSEA. DNA for the CDR3: TGCAGCGGTAGACAGTTTGAGACCCAGTACTTC. Protein product: CSGRQFETQYF.

The rearrangement links TRBV15 to TRBJ2-4; D uncertain. Matching the DNA end better, TRBJ2-5 makes the J call doubtful. This CDR3 is 14 amino acids long. Germline V lookup: CDR1 LNHNV, CDR2 YYDKDF (reference sequence). The CDR3 loop is CATSRVGRWETQYF. The CDR3 DNA follows: TGTGCCACCAGCAGAGTCGGACGGTGGGAGACCCAGTACTTC.

Ten or more counts support this clonotype. Given a much more abundant clone one base away, this may be a read error. The chain links TRBV7-7 to TRBJ2-5; possible D gene TRBD1, 5 bases. Germline loops: CDR1 SSHAT, CDR2 FNYEAQ (reference sequence). The V and J ends lost 3 bases and 2 bases respectively, with 10 bases between them. The CDR3 spans 14 residues. Here the CDR3 reads CASSFRGKQETQYF. DNA for the CDR3: TGTGCCAGCAGCTTTAGGGGCAAACAAGAGACCCAGTACTTC.

Remarks on this clonotype: Given a much more abundant clone one base away, this may be a read error. The chain has TRBV12-3 or TRBV12-4 and TRBJ2-3; D is unresolved. This CDR3 has 12 residues. Trimming pared 6 bases from V and 4 bases from J, leaving 8 bases between. CDR3 protein: CASRSRPDTQYF. The CDR3 DNA sequence: TGTGCCAGCAGATCTCGCCCAGATACGCAGTATTTT.

This sequence joins TRBV7-6 and TRBJ1-1; D is uncertain. Germline CDR1 is SGHVS and CDR2 is FNYEAQ. The CDR3 loop spans 13 amino acids. V was pared by 1 base and J by 5 bases, with 8 bases between. The CDR3 region has the DNA TGTGCCAGCAGCTTAGAGGAGAGGACTGAAGCTTTCTTT. Encoded protein: CASSLEERTEAFF.

The chain recombines TRBV29-1 with TRBJ1-1, with TRBD1 matching 7 bases. This CDR3 contains 11 residues. Germline CDR1 is SQVTM and CDR2 is ANQGSEA. With V trimmed by 4 bases and J by 4 bases, 0 bases remained unmatched. The DNA for the CDR3 is TGCAGCGTTGGACAGGGCACTGAAGCTTTCTTT. It codes for CSVGQGTEAFF.

This chain joins TRBV10-3 and TRBJ2-5; D gene uncertain. The DNA end favors TRBJ2-1, so the J call may be wrong. The CDR3 is 12 amino acids. The germline CDR1 and CDR2 sequences are ENHRY and SYGVKD. Here the CDR3 reads CAIFYQAETQFF. The CDR3 DNA reads TGTGCCATCTTTTACCAGGCTGAGACCCAGTTCTTC.

V gene TRBV30 combines with J gene TRBJ2-2; D could derive from TRBD1 or TRBD2 (5 bases each). V dropped 6 bases and J dropped 7 bases, with 15 bases sitting between them. The length of the CDR3 is 13 residues. The germline gives CDR1 GTSNPN, CDR2 SVGIG (reference sequence). The CDR3 protein is CACPRGVNGELFF. CDR3 sequence (DNA): TGTGCCTGCCCGCGAGGGGTTAACGGGGAGCTGTTTTTT.

The chain links TRBV4-3 to TRBJ2-1, with D perhaps being TRBD1 or TRBD2 (5 bases each). The V end lost 3 bases, the J end lost 9 bases, and 18 bases lay between the germline ends. This CDR3 is 15 amino acids long. Germline V gene data show CDR1 as LGHNA and CDR2 as YSLEER. CDR3 sequence (DNA): TGCGCCAGCAGCCACCAGTACGAGGGGTTAAGTGAGCAGTTCTTC. Residues: CASSHQYEGLSEQFF.

This clonotype came up a few times. The rearrangement joins TRBV3-1 to TRBJ2-7; no clear D. The CDR3 runs 14 residues. Germline V gene lookup returns CDR1 LGHDT and CDR2 YNNKEL (reference sequence). Trimming removed 0 bases from V and 5 bases from J, with 11 bases in between. The CDR3 protein is CASSQDTTAHEQYF. CDR3 DNA: TGTGCCAGCAGCCAAGATACGACGGCGCACGAGCAGTACTTC.